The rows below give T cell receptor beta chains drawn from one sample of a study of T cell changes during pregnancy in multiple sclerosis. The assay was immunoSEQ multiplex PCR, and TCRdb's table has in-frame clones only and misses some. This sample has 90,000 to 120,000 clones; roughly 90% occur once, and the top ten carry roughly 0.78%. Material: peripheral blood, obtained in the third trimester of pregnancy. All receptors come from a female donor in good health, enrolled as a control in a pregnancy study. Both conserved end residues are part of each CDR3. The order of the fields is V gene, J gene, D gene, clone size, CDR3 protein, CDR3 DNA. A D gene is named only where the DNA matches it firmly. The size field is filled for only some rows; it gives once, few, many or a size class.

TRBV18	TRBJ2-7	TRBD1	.	CASSPTGTGGDEQYF	TGTGCCAGCTCACCGACCGGGACAGGGGGCGATGAGCAGTACTTC
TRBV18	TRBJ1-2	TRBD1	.	CASSPGQTENYGYTF	TGTGCCAGCTCACCGGGACAGACTGAGAACTATGGCTACACCTTC
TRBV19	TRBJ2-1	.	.	CATLKGHNEQFF	TGTGCCACCTTAAAGGGGCACAATGAGCAGTTCTTC
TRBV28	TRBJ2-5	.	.	CASSPERIEETQYF	TGTGCCAGCAGCCCTGAGAGGATAGAGGAGACCCAGTACTTC
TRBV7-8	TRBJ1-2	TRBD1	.	CASSPRRDRIYGYTF	TGTGCCAGCAGCCCCCGCCGGGACAGAATTTATGGCTACACCTTC
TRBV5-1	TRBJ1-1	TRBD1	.	CASSLEWTGYVEAFF	TGCGCCAGCAGCTTGGAGTGGACAGGGTATGTTGAAGCTTTCTTT
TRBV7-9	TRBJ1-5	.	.	CASTNSGGVSQPQHF	TGTGCCAGCACCAATAGCGGGGGGGTCAGTCAGCCCCAGCATTTT
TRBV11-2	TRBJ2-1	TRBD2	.	CASSLDVAGAFNEQFF	TGTGCCAGCAGCTTAGATGTAGCGGGGGCCTTCAATGAGCAGTTCTTC
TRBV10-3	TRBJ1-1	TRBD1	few	CAISESTGFTEAFF	TGTGCCATCAGTGAGTCGACAGGGTTCACTGAAGCTTTCTTT
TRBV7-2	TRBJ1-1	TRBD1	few	CASSLLQGARDTEAFF	TGTGCCAGCAGCTTGCTTCAGGGGGCTAGAGACACTGAAGCTTTCTTT
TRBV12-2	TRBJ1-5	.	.	CASRLARGTGRNSNQPQHF	TGTGCAAGTCGCTTAGCGAGGGGGACAGGGCGCAATAGCAATCAGCCCCAGCATTTT
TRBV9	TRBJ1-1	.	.	CASSVVQGKTEAFF	TGTGCCAGCAGCGTAGTCCAGGGGAAGACTGAAGCTTTCTTT
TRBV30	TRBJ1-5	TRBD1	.	CAWTPGTGSNQPQHF	TGTGCCTGGACCCCCGGGACAGGGAGCAATCAGCCCCAGCATTTT
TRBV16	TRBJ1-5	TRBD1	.	CASSGAGGSNQPQHF	TGTGCCAGCAGCGGAGCAGGGGGAAGCAATCAGCCCCAGCATTTT